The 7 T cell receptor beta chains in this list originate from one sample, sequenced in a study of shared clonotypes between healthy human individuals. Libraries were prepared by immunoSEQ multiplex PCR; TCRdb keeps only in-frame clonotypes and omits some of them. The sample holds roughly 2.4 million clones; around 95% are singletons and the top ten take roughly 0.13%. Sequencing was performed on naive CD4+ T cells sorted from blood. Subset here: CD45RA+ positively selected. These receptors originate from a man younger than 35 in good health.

CDR3 nucleotides: TGTGCCAGCAGTGCAGGGTTTGGCTACACCTTC. Its translation: CASSAGFGYTF. This chain links TRBV6-1 with TRBJ1-2; TRBD1 might be the D (5 bases). CDR3 length: 11 amino acids. In germline, CDR1 is MNHNS, CDR2 SASEGT. Between the trimmed V and J ends, which lost 4 bases and 7 bases, there was a span of 7 bases.

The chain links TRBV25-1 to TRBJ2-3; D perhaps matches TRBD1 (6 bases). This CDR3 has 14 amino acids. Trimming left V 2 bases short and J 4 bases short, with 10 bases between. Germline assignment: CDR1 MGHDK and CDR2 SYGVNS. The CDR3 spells CASSERAGADTQYF. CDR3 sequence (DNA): TGTGCCAGCAGTGAACGGGCAGGGGCAGATACGCAGTATTTT.

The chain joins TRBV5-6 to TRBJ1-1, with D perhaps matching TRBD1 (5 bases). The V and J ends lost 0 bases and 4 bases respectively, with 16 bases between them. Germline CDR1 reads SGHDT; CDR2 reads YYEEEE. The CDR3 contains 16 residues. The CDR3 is CASSLESWGRATEAFF. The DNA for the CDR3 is TGTGCCAGCAGCTTGGAGTCGTGGGGGAGGGCCACTGAAGCTTTCTTT.

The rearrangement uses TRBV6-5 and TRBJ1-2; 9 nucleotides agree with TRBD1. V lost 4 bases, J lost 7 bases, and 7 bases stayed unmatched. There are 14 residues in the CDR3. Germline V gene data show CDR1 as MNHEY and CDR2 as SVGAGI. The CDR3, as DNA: TGTGCCAGCAGTTTTTGGGACAGGGCTGGTGGCTACACCTTC. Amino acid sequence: CASSFWDRAGGYTF.

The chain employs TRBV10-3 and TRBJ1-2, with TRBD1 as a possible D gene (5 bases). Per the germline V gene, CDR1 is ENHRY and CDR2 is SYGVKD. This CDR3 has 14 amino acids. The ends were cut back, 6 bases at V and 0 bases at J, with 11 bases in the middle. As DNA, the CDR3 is TGTGCCATCAGGCAGGGTTTAACTAACTATGGCTACACCTTC. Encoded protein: CAIRQGLTNYGYTF.

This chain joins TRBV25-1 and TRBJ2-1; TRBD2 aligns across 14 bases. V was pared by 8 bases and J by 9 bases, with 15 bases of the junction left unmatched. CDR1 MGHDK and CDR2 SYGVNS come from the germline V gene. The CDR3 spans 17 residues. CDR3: CASVSTPGLAGVGEQFF. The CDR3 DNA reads TGTGCCAGCGTGTCGACCCCGGGACTAGCGGGAGTGGGTGAGCAGTTCTTC. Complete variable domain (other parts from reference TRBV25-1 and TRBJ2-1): EADIYQTPRYLVIGTGKKITLECSQTMGHDKMYWYQQDPGMELHLIHYSYGVNSTEKGDLSSESTVSRIRTEHFPLTLESARPSHTSQYLCASVSTPGLAGVGEQFFGPGTRLTVL.

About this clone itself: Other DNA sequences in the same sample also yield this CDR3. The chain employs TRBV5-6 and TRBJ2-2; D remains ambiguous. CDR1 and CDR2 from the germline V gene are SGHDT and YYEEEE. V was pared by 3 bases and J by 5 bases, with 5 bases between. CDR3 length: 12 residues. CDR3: CASSYSTGELFF. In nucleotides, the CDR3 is TGTGCCAGCAGCTATAGTACCGGGGAGCTGTTTTTT.